Each of the 31 T cell receptor beta chains below was sequenced from the same sample in a study of T cells expressing NK-cell markers (dated by TCRdb to about 2020). Library method: 5' RACE. These reads were obtained on an Illumina HiSeq 2000. TCRdb reprocessed the reads, and each CDR3 protein sequence is entered once, without DNA. The table kept for this sample lists 450,000 to 600,000 distinct CDR3 sequences. Around 4% of the sample is held by the ten biggest clonotypes. Sequenced sample: blood T cells: a sorted CD56 or NKG2C T cell subset, CD4+ or CD8+ T cells, or bulk PBMC T cells (not recorded which). These receptors all come from a man between 18 and 35 years old in good health. Donor details come from another sample of the same person, matched by shared clones.

This chain links TRBV7-2 with TRBJ2-1; TCRdb proposes TRBD1, but this gene call is untestable without DNA. This CDR3 region has 12 residues. The V gene's germline CDR1 is SGHTA and CDR2 FQGNSA. The CDR3 is CASTPSPDEQFF.

The chain is built from TRBV7-2 and TRBJ2-3; TCRdb calls TRBD2, which cannot be checked without DNA. Germline V gene sequence: CDR1 SGHTA, CDR2 FQGNSA. This CDR3 has 17 residues. The CDR3 here is CASSLVTSGGGTDTQYF. The whole variable domain, filled in from reference TRBV7-2 and TRBJ2-3, reads GAGVSQSPSNKVTEKGKDVELRCDPISGHTALYWYRQSLGQGLEFLIYFQGNSAPDKSGLPSDRFSAERTGGSVSTLTIQRTQQEDSAVYLCASSLVTSGGGTDTQYFGPGTRLTVL.

This chain connects TRBV6-1 to TRBJ2-3. Germline CDR1 MNHNS, CDR2 SASEGT. The CDR3 consists of 13 residues. CDR3 residues: CASRQSLRYTQYF.

The chain uses TRBV7-8 and TRBJ2-2. Per germline, CDR1 SGHVS and CDR2 FQNEAQ. The CDR3 sequence is 12 residues long. This chain's CDR3 is CASSGTAGELFF. Variable domain in full (rest from reference TRBV7-8 and TRBJ2-2): GAGVSQSPRYKVAKRGQDVALRCDPISGHVSLFWYQQALGQGPEFLTYFQNEAQLDKSGLPSDRFFAERPEGSVSTLKIQRTQQEDSAVYLCASSGTAGELFFGEGSRLTVL.

The chain combines TRBV20-1 with TRBJ1-4; TCRdb returns TRBD1, unconfirmable since there is no DNA. CDR3 length equals 15 residues. CDR1 DFQATT and CDR2 SNEGSKA come from the germline V gene (reference sequence). The CDR3 is CSATIPGQGGEKLFF.

This chain connects TRBV30 to TRBJ1-5. CDR1 is GTSNPN and CDR2 is SVGIG in the germline V gene (reference sequence). CDR3 length: 16 residues. The CDR3 loop reads CAWSVNGVRANQPQHF.

This chain uses TRBV11-2 with TRBJ2-4. Germline V gene lookup returns CDR1 SGHAT and CDR2 FQNNGV. This CDR3 has 13 residues. CDR3 sequence reads: CASSLDSANIQYF.

The chain has TRBV10-3 and TRBJ1-3. CDR1 is ENHRY, CDR2 SYGVKD, per germline. The CDR3 covers 13 residues. CDR3 residues: CAISGTQGLSVYF.

The rearrangement uses TRBV7-2 and TRBJ2-2; the TCRdb D gene call, TRBD2, has no DNA to confirm it. Germline-derived CDR1 and CDR2 are SGHTA and FQGNSA. The CDR3 runs 17 residues. CDR3 region: CASSLGRKSLGTGELFF.

The chain links TRBV20-1 to TRBJ2-3; TCRdb calls TRBD2, which cannot be checked without DNA. The CDR3 loop spans 15 amino acids. Germline-derived CDR1 and CDR2 are DFQATT and SNEGSKA (reference sequence). The CDR3 sequence: CSARVVAGVPDTQYF.

This CDR3 reads CSASHYYGEKLFF. This chain uses TRBV20-1 with TRBJ1-4. The CDR3 covers 13 residues. The germline gives CDR1 DFQATT, CDR2 SNEGSKA (reference sequence).

The chain is built from TRBV11-1 and TRBJ1-2; the TCRdb D gene call, TRBD1, has no DNA to confirm it. The length of the CDR3 is 14 residues. CDR1 is SGHAT, CDR2 FQDESV, per germline (reference sequence). Here the CDR3 reads CASSLAQGTYGYTF.

The genes are TRBV10-3 and TRBJ1-5. The CDR3 extends over 13 amino acids. Germline V gene data show CDR1 as ENHRY and CDR2 as SYGVKD. The CDR3 sequence: CAISGGVGQPQHF.

The chain joins TRBV27 to TRBJ2-5; TCRdb's D call, TRBD1, is unchecked because there is no DNA. Germline values: CDR1 MNHEY, CDR2 SMNVEV (reference sequence). The CDR3 loop spans 12 amino acids. CDR3 amino acids: CASSTPGATQYF.

The chain joins TRBV4-3 to TRBJ2-3. This CDR3 is built from 16 residues. Per germline, CDR1 LGHNA and CDR2 YSLEER. The chain's CDR3 is CASSQLHGRSTDTQYF.

The chain carries TRBV7-9 and TRBJ1-1. This CDR3 comprises 14 residues. CDR1 SEHNR and CDR2 FQNEAQ come from the germline V gene (reference sequence). CDR3 amino acids: CASSLAVGNTEAFF.

The rearrangement joins TRBV10-1 to TRBJ2-3; TCRdb's D call, TRBD2, is unchecked because there is no DNA. This CDR3 has 14 amino acids. Germline-derived CDR1 and CDR2 are WNHNN and SYGVQD (reference sequence). The CDR3 sequence: CASSDGGSRDTQYF.

This chain joins TRBV28 and TRBJ1-1; checking the TCRdb D call of TRBD1 is not possible without DNA. The CDR3 runs 14 residues. Germline V CDR1 and CDR2: MDHEN, SYDVKM. This CDR3 reads CASRGPGMNTEAFF.

The chain has TRBV5-1 and TRBJ2-7; the D gene TCRdb calls, TRBD1, cannot be checked with no DNA. Germline assignment: CDR1 SGHRS and CDR2 YFSETQ. The CDR3 contains 14 residues. The CDR3 loop is CASSTTRYPYEQYF.

The chain employs TRBV6-1 and TRBJ2-5; the TCRdb D gene call, TRBD1, has no DNA to confirm it. The CDR3 is 18 amino acids. Germline CDR1 MNHNS, CDR2 SASEGT. The CDR3 protein is CASSEGQVQGIAQETQYF.

The rearrangement links TRBV10-3 to TRBJ2-3; TCRdb's assignment of TRBD2 cannot be checked, as there is no DNA. The germline V gene encodes CDR1 ENHRY and CDR2 SYGVKD. The CDR3 runs to 18 residues. CDR3 loop: CAISESSGRLAGPDTQYF.

The rearrangement uses TRBV4-2 and TRBJ2-7; TCRdb names TRBD1, which stays unverified in the absence of DNA. CDR3 size: 16 residues. Germline V gene sequence: CDR1 LGHNA, CDR2 YNFKEQ. The CDR3 is CASSQSPGQGIYEQYF.

V gene TRBV12-5 combines with J gene TRBJ2-1; the TRBD1 assignment by TCRdb is unverifiable without DNA. The germline gives CDR1 LGHNT, CDR2 FRNRAP. The CDR3 contains 21 residues. CDR3 protein: CASGLVEVVFGGADSYNEQFF.

The chain is built from TRBV2 and TRBJ2-2; TCRdb picks TRBD1, but there is no DNA to check that call. This CDR3 has 15 amino acids. CDR1 SNHLY and CDR2 FYNNEI come from the germline V gene. CDR3 sequence reads: CASSDEGLKTGELFF.

J is TRBJ2-5 and V is TRBV7-2. The length of the CDR3 is 15 residues. The V gene's germline CDR1 is SGHTA and CDR2 FQGNSA. The CDR3 sequence: CASSPASFDRETQYF.

This chain links TRBV15 with TRBJ2-3. In germline, CDR1 is LNHNV, CDR2 YYDKDF (reference sequence). The CDR3 runs to 15 residues. The CDR3 spells CATSRGLASTDTQYF.

The V call is TRBV20-1, the J call TRBJ1-1; TCRdb names TRBD1, which stays unverified in the absence of DNA. Germline lookup yields CDR1 DFQATT and CDR2 SNEGSKA (reference sequence). This CDR3 spans 12 amino acids. CDR3 protein: CSATDRATEAFF.

The J gene is TRBJ2-2, the V gene TRBV3-1; the TCRdb D gene call, TRBD1, has no DNA to confirm it. The CDR3 contains 16 residues. CDR1 and CDR2 from the germline V gene are LGHDT and YNNKEL (reference sequence). The CDR3 reads CASSQFTGLNTGELFF.

This chain's CDR3 is CASSLDLLAGANNEQFF. The chain links TRBV11-2 to TRBJ2-1; TCRdb gives TRBD2 as the D gene, but with no DNA this cannot be confirmed. This CDR3 spans 17 amino acids. Germline V gene data show CDR1 as SGHAT and CDR2 as FQNNGV.

The chain carries TRBV7-9 and TRBJ1-1; TCRdb designates TRBD1, a call that cannot be tested without DNA. Germline lookup yields CDR1 SEHNR and CDR2 FQNEAQ (reference sequence). The CDR3 runs to 13 residues. The CDR3 spells CASSMSGSSEAFF.

J is TRBJ1-3 and V is TRBV29-1; the D call from TCRdb, TRBD1, cannot be confirmed without DNA. The CDR3 is 13 amino acids. Per germline, CDR1 SQVTM and CDR2 ANQGSEA. The chain's CDR3 is CSVGKGGGNTIYF.